This T cell receptor beta chain was sequenced in a study of blood T cell repertoires in COVID-19. In the study overall: Some COVID-19 samples were acute and others convalescent; all came from the United States, Italy and Spain.

Germline V CDR1 and CDR2: SGHRS, YFSETQ. The V segment lost 5 bases and the J segment 10 bases; nucleotides outside the gene matches: 13. The CDR3 has 17 residues. Method: immunoSEQ multiplex PCR; TCRdb's copy keeps in-frame clones and lacks some. The sample shows roughly 130,000 clones, roughly 80% of them seen only once. The source of this sequence is a man between 65 and 85 years old with acute or convalescent COVID-19. Input material: peripheral blood. This rearrangement joins TRBV5-1 to TRBJ2-2; 14 bases fit TRBD2. CDR3 sequence reads: CASSLPGLAGGQEELFF. CDR3 in DNA: TGCGCCAGCAGTCTCCCAGGACTAGCGGGGGGCCAGGAGGAGCTGTTTTTT.